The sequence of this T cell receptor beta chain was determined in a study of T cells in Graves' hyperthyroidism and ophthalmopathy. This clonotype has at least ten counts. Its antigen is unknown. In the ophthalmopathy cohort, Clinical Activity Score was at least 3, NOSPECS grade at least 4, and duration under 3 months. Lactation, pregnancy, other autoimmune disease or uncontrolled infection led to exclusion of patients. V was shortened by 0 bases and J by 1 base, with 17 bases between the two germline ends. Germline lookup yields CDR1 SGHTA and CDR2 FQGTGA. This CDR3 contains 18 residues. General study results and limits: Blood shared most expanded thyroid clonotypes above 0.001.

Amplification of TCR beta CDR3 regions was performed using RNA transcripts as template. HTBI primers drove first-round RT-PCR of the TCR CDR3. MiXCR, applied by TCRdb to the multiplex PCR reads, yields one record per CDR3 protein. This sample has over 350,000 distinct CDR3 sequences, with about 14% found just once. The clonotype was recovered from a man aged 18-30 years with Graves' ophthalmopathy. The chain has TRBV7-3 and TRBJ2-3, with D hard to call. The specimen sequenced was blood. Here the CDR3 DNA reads TGTGCCAGCAGCTTAACGCCCCCGGCAGGTCTGGGCACAGATACGCAGTATTTT. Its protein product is CASSLTPPAGLGTDTQYF.